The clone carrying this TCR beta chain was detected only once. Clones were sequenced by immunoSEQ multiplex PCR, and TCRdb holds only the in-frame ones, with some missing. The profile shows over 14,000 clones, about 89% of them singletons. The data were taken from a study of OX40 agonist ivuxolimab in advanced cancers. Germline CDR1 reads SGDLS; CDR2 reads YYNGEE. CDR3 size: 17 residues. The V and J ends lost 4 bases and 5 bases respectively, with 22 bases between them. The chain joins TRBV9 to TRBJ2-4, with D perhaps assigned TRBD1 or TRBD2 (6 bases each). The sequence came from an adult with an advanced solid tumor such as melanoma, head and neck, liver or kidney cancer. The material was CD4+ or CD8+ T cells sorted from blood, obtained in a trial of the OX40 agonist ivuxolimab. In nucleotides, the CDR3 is TGTGCCAGCAGCCCGGAGGGGGGTGGCACGCTCCAAAACATTCAGTACTTC. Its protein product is CASSPEGGGTLQNIQYF.